These 10 T cell receptor beta chains share one sample of origin, sequenced in a study of sequential checkpoint blockade in melanoma. The table came from immunoSEQ multiplex PCR; TCRdb's copy has only in-frame clones and leaves some out. The table has roughly 12,000 clones, less than 75% seen once. Treatment indicated: randomized to nivolumab then ipilimumab (arm A) or the reverse (arm B). The specimen was CD8+ T cells sorted from blood (inferred from file names), collected from a patient given nivolumab and ipilimumab in sequence. The receptors derive from a human donor with melanoma.

V and J are TRBV6-4 and TRBJ2-2; D gene unclear. The length of the CDR3 is 13 residues. Germline-derived CDR1 and CDR2 are MRHNA and SNTAGT. Trimming took 7 bases from V and 2 from J, leaving 8 bases between them. CDR3 in DNA: TGTGCCAGCATCTCCCCTAACACCGGGGAGCTGTTTTTT. The encoded protein is CASISPNTGELFF.

In its sample, this clone ranks as large. The rearrangement joins TRBV5-5 to TRBJ1-4; D unresolved. CDR3 size: 16 residues. Trimming pared 0 bases from V and 0 bases from J, leaving 9 bases between. CDR1 SGHKS and CDR2 YYEKEE come from the germline V gene (reference sequence). Here the CDR3 DNA reads TGTGCCAGCAGCTTGGGACACTCTGCAACTAATGAAAAACTGTTTTTT. Translating gives CASSLGHSATNEKLFF.

This chain connects TRBV9 to TRBJ2-1; 9 positions agree with TRBD2. Germline values: CDR1 SGDLS, CDR2 YYNGEE. The length of the CDR3 is 19 residues. Unmatched junction bases numbered 16, after V lost 1 base and J lost 5 bases. The CDR3 loop is CASSVPREIAGAQDNEQFF. DNA for the CDR3: TGTGCCAGCAGCGTACCGCGGGAGATAGCGGGAGCCCAAGACAATGAGCAGTTCTTC. The complete variable domain, with remaining parts taken from reference TRBV9 and TRBJ2-1, reads DSGVTQTPKHLITATGQRVTLRCSPRSGDLSVYWYQQSLDQGLQFLIQYYNGEERAKGNILERFSAQQFPDLHSELNLSSLELGDSALYFCASSVPREIAGAQDNEQFFGPGTRLTVL.

In its sample, this clone was seen once. In DNA, the CDR3 is TGTGCCAGCAGTACCTGGGCGGCGGGGAGCACAGATACGCAGTATTTT. It encodes CASSTWAAGSTDTQYF. The chain recombines TRBV28 with TRBJ2-3; D is possibly TRBD2 (6 bases). Germline V CDR1 and CDR2: MDHEN, SYDVKM. Trimming took 5 bases from V and 0 from J, leaving 15 bases between them. This CDR3 has 16 amino acids.

This chain joins TRBV28 and TRBJ1-5; tentatively, D is TRBD1 (5 bases). Trimming pared 5 bases from V and 2 bases from J, leaving 10 bases between. The CDR3 loop spans 14 amino acids. Germline V gene sequence: CDR1 MDHEN, CDR2 SYDVKM. CDR3 coding DNA: TGTGCCAGCAGTGCCGCGGGGGGCAATCAGCCCCAGCATTTT. Protein sequence: CASSAAGGNQPQHF.

This clone was found a few times. The rearrangement links TRBV6-6 to TRBJ2-2; 7 bases fit TRBD1. The trim removed 7 bases at V and 2 bases at J, leaving 4 bases unmatched. Germline CDR1 MNHNY, CDR2 SVGAGI (reference sequence). CDR3 size: 14 residues. CDR3 nucleotides: TGTGCCAGCAAAACAGGGGATAACACCGGGGAGCTGTTTTTT. The encoded protein is CASKTGDNTGELFF.

The rearrangement uses TRBV19 and TRBJ2-1, with 7 positions matching TRBD2. Looked up from germline, CDR1 is LNHDA and CDR2 is SQIVND (reference sequence). With V trimmed by 4 bases and J by 2 bases, 2 bases remained unmatched. The CDR3 is 14 amino acids. The CDR3 sequence is CASSTSGAYNEQFF. In DNA, the CDR3 is TGTGCCAGTAGTACTAGCGGAGCCTACAATGAGCAGTTCTTC. Together with reference TRBV19 and TRBJ2-1, the CDR3 gives the full variable domain: DGGITQSPKYLFRKEGQNVTLSCEQNLNHDAMYWYRQDPGQGLRLIYYSQIVNDFQKGDIAEGYSVSREKKESFPLTVTSAQKNPTAFYLCASSTSGAYNEQFFGPGTRLTVL.

This clone was seen only a few times. This chain connects TRBV19 to TRBJ1-2; D remains unclear. The CDR3 loop spans 14 amino acids. CDR1 and CDR2 from the germline V gene are LNHDA and SQIVND (reference sequence). V was shortened by 7 bases and J by 3 bases, with 15 bases between the two germline ends. The CDR3, as DNA: TGTGCCAGTACCCCCCGGAGGGAAGACTATGGCTACACCTTC. It translates to CASTPRREDYGYTF.

This clone has just a few counts. The chain couples TRBV4-1 to TRBJ2-1, with 7 bases identical to TRBD2. Unmatched junction bases numbered 8, after V lost 4 bases and J lost 2 bases. The germline CDR1 and CDR2 sequences are MGHRA and YSYEKL. CDR3 length: 16 amino acids. The CDR3 coding sequence is TGCGCCAGCAGCCCATCCTCTAGCGGAACCTACAATGAGCAGTTCTTC. Protein sequence: CASSPSSSGTYNEQFF.

This clone has only one observation. This chain uses TRBV6-5 with TRBJ1-2, with D maybe TRBD1 (6 bases). This CDR3 region has 14 residues. Deletions cut 4 bases from V and 1 base from J, with 10 bases between. Germline assignment: CDR1 MNHEY and CDR2 SVGAGI. CDR3 loop: CASSFRGLNYGYTF. DNA for the CDR3: TGTGCCAGCAGTTTCAGGGGTCTTAACTATGGCTACACCTTC.